What follows are 14 T cell receptor delta chains derived from one specimen sequenced in a study of γδ T cells in repeated Plasmodium falciparum infection. Gammadelta T cells were flow-sorted from PBMC into Vgamma9/Vdelta2+ and Vdelta2-negative populations for bulk analysis. TCRdb applied CATT to the multiplex PCR reads for clone calling. The data contain tens of thousands of delta-chain clones, roughly 1.6% of them seen just once; the ten biggest clones take up 8.6%. The source material was gamma-delta T cells from blood. The source is a pool of human donors (malaria-infected and uninfected, not separated).

Many counts were recorded for this clone. A read error is the likely source, as a far larger clone sits one nucleotide away. Other nucleotide sequences from this sample produce the same CDR3. The chain joins TRDV1 to TRDJ1; 7 bases align to TRDD3. Germline V gene lookup returns CDR1 TSWWSYY and CDR2 QGS. This CDR3 has 16 residues. The CDR3 DNA follows: TGTGCTCTTGGCCCCCTGGGGGTTGAGCACACCGATAAGCTCATCTTT. Its protein product is CALGPLGVEHTDKLIF.

This clone showed up many times. A much larger clone is a single base away; this may be a read error. The chain uses TRDV1 and TRDJ1; 11 bases match TRDD3. Germline CDR1 and CDR2: TSWWSYY and QGS. This CDR3 is built from 16 residues. Germline trimming cut 4 bases from V and 8 bases from J; bases unmatched to any gene: 12. CDR3 region: CALGASLGDTFNKLIF. CDR3 nucleotide sequence: TGTGCTCTTGGGGCCAGCCTGGGGGATACATTCAACAAACTCATCTTT.

This clone was counted many times. The protein TCRdb lists belongs to a much larger clone and differs from this DNA's translation at residue 3, which points to a read error; the protein shown is made from the DNA. The CDR3 sequence is CARGALPPPWGIAAQLFF. In DNA, the CDR3 is TGTGCTCGTGGGGCTCTTCCTCCTCCCTGGGGGATAGCAGCACAACTCTTCTTT. The chain combines TRDV1 with TRDJ2; 10 bases agree with TRDD3. CDR1 and CDR2 (germline): TSWWSYY, QGS. The CDR3 runs 18 residues.

Comments on this clone: A read error likely explains this, since a far larger clone differs by one base. The same CDR3 arises from other DNA sequences in this sample as well. This chain links TRDV1 with TRDJ1, with D possibly matching TRDD2 (6 bases). TCRdb gives no J gene; it was assigned here by matching the DNA to germline. CDR1 is TSWWSYY and CDR2 is QGS in the germline V gene. CDR3 size: 16 residues. Trimming shortened V by 5 bases and J by 9 bases, and 25 bases separated the two germline ends. This chain's CDR3 is CALGTPTGQGAVELIF. In nucleotides, the CDR3 is TGTGCTCTTGGGACTCCTACCGGCCAAGGGGCCGTTGAACTCATCTTT.

This clone has ten or more counts. The protein given by TCRdb reflects a much larger clone and differs at residue 16 from this DNA's translation, likely from a read error; the protein shown is the DNA's translation. V gene TRDV2 combines with J gene TRDJ1; a possible D gene is TRDD2 (6 bases). The J gene was not available in TCRdb and was assigned here by matching the DNA to germline segments. The CDR3 totals 20 residues. The V gene's germline CDR1 is GEAIGNYY and CDR2 EKD. For the CDR3, the DNA is TGTGCCTGCAAGCTCTACACTCCTTCCCGGGGACTTATTTACACCGGTAAACTCATCTTT. It codes for CACKLYTPSRGLIYTGKLIF.

This clone has at least ten counts. Given a far larger clone just one base away, this is likely a sequencing read error. This specimen includes other DNA sequences encoding the same CDR3. The rearrangement uses TRDV3 and TRDJ1; D call uncertain. Germline CDR1 and CDR2: TVYSNPD and GDNSRS (reference sequence). The CDR3 sequence is 13 residues long. The DNA for the CDR3 is TGTGCCTTTCGGCGCGACTACACTGATAAACTCATCTTT. Translation gives CAFRRDYTDKLIF.

This clone was seen more than once but under ten times. The TCRdb protein comes from a much larger clone and disagrees with this DNA's translation at residue 11, likely due to a read error; the protein given here is derived from the DNA. The rearrangement uses TRDV1 and TRDJ1; D call uncertain. The J gene, missing from TCRdb, was assigned here through DNA to germline matching. Per the germline V gene, CDR1 is TSWWSYY and CDR2 is QGS. V was clipped by 3 bases and J by 0 bases, with 23 bases between them. The CDR3 consists of 19 residues. The CDR3 bases are TGTGCTCTTGGGGACAATAAATTTCGCTGTCCCCCGTACACCGATAAACTCATCTTT. Its translation is CALGDNKFRCPPYTDKLIF.

There are many counts of this clone. The protein in TCRdb stems from a much larger clone and differs at residue 18 from this DNA's translation, likely a read error; here the protein is translated from the DNA. CDR3 residues: CALGEPPPTKRGLYTDKPIF. The CDR3 DNA is TGTGCTCTTGGGGAACCTCCTCCTACGAAGAGGGGTCTGTACACCGATAAACCCATCTTT. For the V gene the call is TRDV1; the J gene has no call; the tabulated D call, TRDD3, remains unverified against the DNA. Per the germline V gene, CDR1 is TSWWSYY and CDR2 is QGS. The CDR3 contains 20 residues.

This clone was seen at least ten times. The same CDR3 also results from other DNA sequences found in this sample. No J gene call was made, and the V gene is TRDV1; the DNA was not compared with TRDD3, the D call given in the table. The CDR3 is 19 amino acids. The germline V gene has CDR1 TSWWSYY and CDR2 QGS. The CDR3 sequence: CALGGFDNYVLGDIDKLIF. DNA for the CDR3: TGTGCTCTTGGGGGATTCGATAACTACGTACTGGGGGATATCGATAAACTCATCTTC.

This clone has a handful of counts. TCRdb pairs this DNA with a much larger clone's protein that differs at residue 14, likely a read error; the protein shown was translated from the DNA. No J gene was named, though the V gene is TRDV1; the table gives TRDD3 as D, unverified against the DNA. Germline V gene lookup returns CDR1 TSWWSYY and CDR2 QGS. This CDR3 has 16 amino acids. This chain's CDR3 is CALGEEEISLTDKFIF. DNA of the CDR3: TGTGCTCTTGGGGAAGAAGAAATCTCTCTTACCGATAAATTCATCTTT.

This clone was detected many times. This chain uses TRDV1 with TRDJ1; D is unresolved. As TCRdb names no J gene, one was assigned here on the basis of a DNA match to germline. Trimming took 0 bases from V and 1 from J, leaving 18 bases between them. The germline V gene encodes CDR1 TSWWSYY and CDR2 QGS. The CDR3 spans 18 residues. The CDR3 DNA reads as TGTGCTCTTGGGGAACTGGAATTCCGGGGTGTGGTCACCGATAAACTCATCTTT. It yields the protein CALGELEFRGVVTDKLIF.

This clone was detected a few times. The protein that TCRdb holds for this DNA derives from a much larger clone and differs from the translated DNA at residue 7, which likely indicates a read error; the protein shown here is translated from the DNA. The chain uses TRDV1 and TRDJ1, with D perhaps matching TRDD2 or TRDD3 (7 bases each). The germline V gene has CDR1 TSWWSYY and CDR2 QGS. Trimming removed 0 bases from V and 0 bases from J, with 26 bases in between. The CDR3 sequence is 21 residues long. The CDR3 DNA is TGTGCTCTTGGGGAACTAAGGTTTCCTTCCTTCCTGGGGGGTTACACCGATAAACTCATCTTT. Its protein is CALGELRFPSFLGGYTDKLIF.

On this clone itself: The protein recorded in TCRdb matches a much larger clone and deviates from this DNA's translation at residue 13, suggesting a read error; the protein here is obtained by translating the DNA. The chain combines TRDV1 with TRDJ2; TRDD1 or TRDD3 may be the D gene (5 bases each). As TCRdb names no J gene, one was assigned here on the basis of a DNA match to germline. Germline loops: CDR1 TSWWSYY, CDR2 QGS. The CDR3 sequence is 21 residues long. Deletions cut 2 bases from V and 4 bases from J, with 29 bases between. CDR3 nucleotides: TGTGCTCTTGGGGAAGAGTCGTACCATGAAATGGGCGAAGGGGAGACAGCACAACTCTTCTTT. It codes for CALGEESYHEMGEGETAQLFF.

Worth noting for this clone: This DNA's translation differs at residue 6 from TCRdb's protein, which comes from a much larger clone; a read error is likely, and the protein shown is translated from the DNA. The chain joins TRDV1 to TRDJ1, with 8 bases lining up with TRDD3. Matching the DNA to germline supplied the J gene, which TCRdb does not give. The V and J ends lost 4 bases and 5 bases, in that order; junction bases with no gene match: 6. In germline, CDR1 is TSWWSYY, CDR2 QGS. This CDR3 has 14 residues. The CDR3 DNA reads as TGTGCTCTTGGGGGACCCTGGGGGACTGATAAACTCATCTTT. Protein product: CALGGPWGTDKLIF.